The clone carrying this T cell receptor (beta chain) was observed a few times. The data are from a study of beta chain features in type 1 diabetes. The whole isolated RNA underwent reverse transcription, so sequencing captured expressed TCRB transcripts. The protocol was immunoSEQ multiplex PCR, while the TCRdb copy is restricted to in-frame clones and leaves out a portion. The sample shows approximately 340,000 clones, approximately 16% of them seen only once. The junction had 5 bases not matched to a gene; V was cut back by 1 base and J by 3 bases. The CDR3 has 15 amino acids. Germline V gene data show CDR1 as GTSNPN and CDR2 as SVGIG (reference sequence).

Sequencing used naive CD4+ T cells from blood. The TCR comes from a woman aged 18 to 35 in good health. V and J are TRBV30 and TRBJ2-3, with TRBD1 matching 9 bases. The CDR3 sequence is CAWSAGTGKTDTQYF. CDR3 in DNA: TGTGCCTGGAGTGCCGGGACAGGGAAAACAGATACGCAGTATTTT.